One and the same sample provided the 28 T cell receptor beta chains below, sequenced in a study of identical twins. TCRdb re-derived calls from the 5' RACE reads in MiXCR, one entry per CDR3 protein. The sample shows about 730,000 distinct CDR3 sequences, 21% of them seen only once. These data were also reused for a study on T cells expressing NK-cell markers.

Sequenced sample: PBMCs. Source of these receptors: a woman between 18 and 30 years old in good health.

CDR3 in DNA: TGCAGCGTTTCCCGGGGACCCTACGAGCAGTACTTC. Its translation is CSVSRGPYEQYF. V and J are TRBV29-1 and TRBJ2-7; D is tentatively TRBD1 or TRBD2 (5 bases each). Per germline, CDR1 SQVTM and CDR2 ANQGSEA. The CDR3 is made up of 12 amino acids. V shed 5 bases and J shed 2 bases, with 10 bases lying between them.

This chain joins TRBV20-1 and TRBJ1-2; D possibly corresponds to TRBD1 (6 bases). Trimming removed 5 bases at V and 4 bases at J, with 11 bases between. Germline CDR1 reads DFQATT; CDR2 reads SNEGSKA (reference sequence). The CDR3 runs 12 residues. The CDR3 reads CSALDRLYGYTF. CDR3 bases: TGCAGTGCTCTGGACAGACTCTATGGCTACACCTTC.

This clonotype was detected a few times. The chain is built from TRBV3-1 and TRBJ2-1; 8 bases are a match to TRBD2. Germline CDR1 LGHDT, CDR2 YNNKEL (reference sequence). V lost 0 bases, J lost 8 bases, and 12 bases stayed unmatched. This CDR3 comprises 17 residues. The DNA of the CDR3 is TGTGCCAGCAGCCAAGAAGGACTCGGCGGGGGGAGGCATGAGCAGTTCTTC. It is translated as CASSQEGLGGGRHEQFF.

The J gene is TRBJ2-3, the V gene TRBV5-1; TRBD2 aligns across 8 bases. The CDR3 totals 16 residues. In germline, CDR1 is SGHRS, CDR2 YFSETQ. Losses at the gene ends were 4 bases for V and 2 bases for J; bases not matched to a gene: 9. CDR3 sequence: CASSRWAGGVTDTQYF. The DNA for the CDR3 is TGCGCCAGCAGCCGATGGGCGGGGGGCGTCACAGATACGCAGTATTTT.

This clonotype was picked up a small number of times. The V gene is TRBV7-2, the J gene TRBJ2-4; no clear D. This CDR3 has 11 residues. Germline assignment: CDR1 SGHTA and CDR2 FQGNSA. Trimming pared 7 bases from V and 8 bases from J, leaving 9 bases between. CDR3 sequence (DNA): TGTGCCAGCACCCATGCACACATTCAGTACTTC. This sequence encodes CASTHAHIQYF.

This clonotype was seen repeatedly, ten times or more. The gene calls are TRBV20-1 and TRBJ2-7, with 7 positions matching TRBD1. The CDR3 spans 12 residues. Trimming took 5 bases from V and 6 from J; bases not matched to a gene: 7. From germline, CDR1 is DFQATT and CDR2 SNEGSKA (reference sequence). DNA of the CDR3: TGCAGTGCTCAGACAGGGATGGGCGAGCAGTACTTC. It encodes CSAQTGMGEQYF.

The V call is TRBV6-2 or TRBV6-3, the J call TRBJ2-1, with a tentative D call TRBD2 (7 bases). The CDR3 sequence is 15 residues long. Trimming stripped 4 bases from V and 7 bases from J, with 17 bases between. CDR1 is MNHEY and CDR2 is SVGEGT in the germline V gene. CDR3 coding DNA: TGTGCCAGCAGTTCCGAAAGGGAGGGGGTGAATGAGCAGTTCTTC. This encodes CASSSEREGVNEQFF.

This chain links TRBV13 with TRBJ2-3, with D uncertain. This CDR3 contains 14 residues. V was trimmed by 5 bases and J by 1 base, leaving 10 bases between them. Germline CDR1 is PRHDT and CDR2 is FYEKMQ (reference sequence). The CDR3, as DNA: TGTGCCAGCAGCCCAAATCCCGGCACAGATACGCAGTATTTT. Translated, it gives CASSPNPGTDTQYF.

J is TRBJ2-1 and V is TRBV20-1, with D possibly matching TRBD2 (7 bases). Germline lookup yields CDR1 DFQATT and CDR2 SNEGSKA (reference sequence). This CDR3 region has 16 residues. Trimming pared 3 bases from V and 0 bases from J, leaving 15 bases between. The CDR3 bases are TGCAGTGCTAGTGGAGGGAGGGGGTCCTCCTACAATGAGCAGTTCTTC. Translated: CSASGGRGSSYNEQFF.

The chain couples TRBV2 to TRBJ2-3, with D perhaps TRBD2 (5 bases). Germline V CDR1 and CDR2: SNHLY, FYNNEI. The CDR3 has 16 residues. V lost 7 bases and J 4 bases, leaving 21 bases between the germline ends. The DNA for the CDR3 is TGTGCCAGCACGGGTAGCCGGGGTATGGTCCCAGATACGCAGTATTTT. Its protein product is CASTGSRGMVPDTQYF.

This chain uses TRBV10-1 with TRBJ2-2; 14 bases are a match to TRBD2. Trimming at V came to 4 bases and at J to 9 bases, leaving 4 bases not matched to a gene. CDR3 length equals 15 residues. Germline CDR1 is WNHNN and CDR2 is SYGVQD (reference sequence). CDR3 sequence reads: CASSAGLAGARELFF. The CDR3 nucleotides are TGCGCCAGCAGTGCGGGACTAGCGGGAGCACGGGAGCTGTTTTTT.

The CDR3 coding sequence is TGTGCCACCAGCAGAAACAGGGCGGCGAACACCGGGGAGCTGTTTTTT. The encoded protein is CATSRNRAANTGELFF. The chain recombines TRBV15 with TRBJ2-2, with D maybe TRBD1 (6 bases). Germline V gene lookup returns CDR1 LNHNV and CDR2 YYDKDF (reference sequence). CDR3 length: 16 residues. Trimming shortened V by 2 bases and J by 0 bases, and 10 bases separated the two germline ends.

This clonotype was found a few times. The rearrangement links TRBV9 to TRBJ1-3, with D possibly matching TRBD1 (5 bases). Per germline, CDR1 SGDLS and CDR2 YYNGEE. The V and J ends lost 0 bases and 6 bases respectively, with 13 bases between them. The CDR3 is 15 residues long. The CDR3 DNA sequence: TGTGCCAGCAGCGTAGAGGGCCAGGGTAAAAACACCATATATTTT. It encodes CASSVEGQGKNTIYF.

The chain couples TRBV12-3 or TRBV12-4 to TRBJ2-1; D remains unclear. V was trimmed by 4 bases and J by 7 bases, leaving 20 bases between them. The CDR3 has 16 residues. In DNA form, the CDR3 reads TGTGCCAGCAGTTCCACCCCGGGCCCTGGTTGGAATGAGCAGTTCTTC. This translates into CASSSTPGPGWNEQFF.

The chain combines TRBV27 with TRBJ1-2; tentatively, D is TRBD1 (5 bases). The germline V gene encodes CDR1 MNHEY and CDR2 SMNVEV (reference sequence). The CDR3 is 14 amino acids. The V end lost 2 bases, the J end lost 2 bases, and 9 bases lay between the germline ends. In nucleotides, the CDR3 is TGTGCCAGCAGTTTAAGCAGGGCCAACTATGGCTACACCTTC. Protein: CASSLSRANYGYTF.

Only a few counts were recorded for this clonotype. The chain employs TRBV15 and TRBJ1-4; D uncertain. Trimming cost V 0 bases and J 8 bases, with 7 bases left between them. The CDR3 spans 13 residues. Germline V gene sequence: CDR1 LNHNV, CDR2 YYDKDF (reference sequence). CDR3 protein: CATSRETREKLFF. In DNA form, the CDR3 reads TGTGCCACCAGCAGAGAGACGAGAGAAAAACTGTTTTTT.

This clonotype was counted only a few times. The J gene is TRBJ2-3, the V gene TRBV20-1; TRBD2 matches 7 bases. With 5 bases clipped from V and 3 bases from J, the junction kept 5 bases outside the gene matches. Germline-derived CDR1 and CDR2 are DFQATT and SNEGSKA (reference sequence). The CDR3 sequence is 13 residues long. In DNA, the CDR3 is TGCAGTGCTCTCCGGACTAGGACAGATACGCAGTATTTT. Its translation is CSALRTRTDTQYF.

This chain connects TRBV10-3 to TRBJ2-7, with TRBD1 matching 8 bases. CDR1 is ENHRY, CDR2 SYGVKD, per germline. The ends lost 6 bases at V and 3 bases at J; junction bases unmatched: 1. The length of the CDR3 is 12 residues. As DNA, the CDR3 is TGTGCCATCAGGGGACAGGACTACGAGCAGTACTTC. Translated, it gives CAIRGQDYEQYF.

The V call is TRBV10-3, the J call TRBJ2-7; TRBD1 matches 10 bases. Per germline, CDR1 ENHRY and CDR2 SYGVKD. The CDR3 contains 14 residues. The trim removed 8 bases at V and 0 bases at J, leaving 4 bases unmatched. The CDR3 region is CAISTGGGSYEQYF. CDR3 sequence (DNA): TGTGCCATCTCGACAGGGGGCGGCTCCTACGAGCAGTACTTC.

This clonotype was found a few times. The V gene is TRBV11-2, the J gene TRBJ1-1; TRBD1 agrees at 10 bases. The junction had 2 bases not matched to a gene; V was cut back by 7 bases and J by 3 bases. Germline-derived CDR1 and CDR2 are SGHAT and FQNNGV. The CDR3 is made up of 13 amino acids. CDR3 DNA sequence: TGTGCCAGCACCGGACAGGGGGACACTGAAGCTTTCTTT. Translation: CASTGQGDTEAFF.

This clonotype has more than one count but fewer than ten. V usage is TRBV10-3 and J usage is TRBJ2-6; D is undetermined. The germline V and J ends were trimmed by 2 bases and 0 bases, with 5 bases remaining between them. Germline assignment: CDR1 ENHRY and CDR2 SYGVKD. This CDR3 has 15 amino acids. CDR3 nucleotides: TGTGCCATCAGTGAGGGTAACTCTGGGGCCAACGTCCTGACTTTC. Amino acids: CAISEGNSGANVLTF.

This clonotype was found a few times. The CDR3: CSAYPGQWYNEQFF. The CDR3 DNA reads as TGCAGTGCTTACCCCGGACAGTGGTACAATGAGCAGTTCTTC. The chain is built from TRBV20-1 and TRBJ2-1; possibly TRBD1 for D (6 bases). The V end was cut by 5 bases, the J end by 4 bases, with 15 bases between. The CDR3 contains 14 residues. The germline CDR1 and CDR2 sequences are DFQATT and SNEGSKA (reference sequence).

The gene calls are TRBV11-3 and TRBJ1-4; D call uncertain. The CDR3 sequence is 15 residues long. Per the germline V gene, CDR1 is SGHNT and CDR2 is YENEEA. The V end was cut by 0 bases, the J end by 8 bases, with 13 bases between. CDR3 in amino acids: CASSLESRPVEKLFF. In DNA, the CDR3 is TGTGCCAGCAGCTTAGAATCACGCCCGGTGGAAAAACTGTTTTTT. The full variable domain, with the rest looked up from reference TRBV11-3 and TRBJ1-4, is EAGVVQSPRYKIIEKKQPVAFWCNPISGHNTLYWYLQNLGQGPELLIRYENEEAVDDSQLPKDRFSAERLKGVDSTLKIQPAELGDSAVYLCASSLESRPVEKLFFGSGTQLSVL.

This clonotype occurred many times. The gene calls are TRBV7-2 and TRBJ2-5, with D possibly matching TRBD2 (5 bases). The CDR3 loop spans 18 amino acids. The germline V gene encodes CDR1 SGHTA and CDR2 FQGNSA. The V and J ends lost 5 bases and 0 bases respectively, with 22 bases between them. CDR3 region: CASSHPKLIRGHQETQYF. The DNA for the CDR3 is TGTGCCAGCAGCCACCCGAAACTAATTCGAGGGCACCAAGAGACCCAGTACTTC.

The J gene is TRBJ2-7, the V gene TRBV9; 7 bases align to TRBD1. The germline gives CDR1 SGDLS, CDR2 YYNGEE. Unmatched junction bases numbered 3, after V lost 6 bases and J lost 0 bases. The CDR3 loop spans 13 amino acids. As DNA, the CDR3 is TGTGCCAGCAACCGGGACAGCTCCTACGAGCAGTACTTC. This codes for CASNRDSSYEQYF.

This clonotype has just one count. The chain uses TRBV18 and TRBJ2-7, with 10 bases identical to TRBD1. This CDR3 region has 15 residues. Trimming took 6 bases from V and 2 from J; bases not matched to a gene: 7. CDR1 is KGHSH, CDR2 LQKENI, per germline. The CDR3 loop reads CASSQGQGGPYEQYF. CDR3 coding DNA: TGTGCCAGCTCCCAAGGACAGGGGGGTCCCTACGAGCAGTACTTC.

This clonotype was detected only once. This may stem from a read error, because a much larger clone lies one nucleotide away. The CDR3 nucleotides read TGCAGCGTTGAAGGGACAACCACTGGAAACATCATATATTTT. It codes for CSVEGTTTGNIIYF. V gene TRBV29-1 combines with J gene TRBJ1-3; D possibly corresponds to TRBD1 (5 bases). CDR3 length: 14 amino acids. Germline V lookup: CDR1 SQVTM, CDR2 ANQGSEA.

This sequence joins TRBV7-9 and TRBJ2-6; TRBD1 matches at 10 bases. Trimming took 5 bases from V and 2 from J; bases not matched to a gene: 6. This CDR3 spans 17 amino acids. Germline CDR1 is SEHNR and CDR2 is FQNEAQ (reference sequence). The CDR3 loop reads CASSPTGGRAGANVLTF. The CDR3 DNA reads TGTGCCAGCAGCCCGACAGGGGGCAGAGCTGGGGCCAACGTCCTGACTTTC.